A selection of T cell receptor beta chains follows, all from one sample in a study of OX40 agonist ivuxolimab in advanced cancers. Produced via immunoSEQ multiplex PCR; TCRdb's table is partial and in-frame only. This sample carries more than 10,000 clones, about 69% of them seen once, and the ten largest clones take approximately 30%. Sequenced material: CD4+ or CD8+ T cells sorted from blood, taken in a trial of the OX40 agonist ivuxolimab. These receptors were taken from an adult with an advanced solid tumor such as melanoma, head and neck, liver or kidney cancer. Both conserved end residues are part of each CDR3. The D gene is left open where the match is weak. Clone size is stated in some rows and not others, as once, few, many or a class when expanded.

j_call: TRBJ2-3
v_call: TRBV21-1
clone_size: NA
d_call: NA
cdr3_nt: TGTGCCAGCAGCACCACTTACCGGGACAGGGGATGTACGCAGTATTTT
cdr3_aa: CASSTTYRDRGCTQYF

j_call: TRBJ2-2
v_call: TRBV29-1
clone_size: NA
d_call: NA
cdr3_nt: TGCAGCGTTGAAGAGGGTAACGGGGAGCTGTTTTTT
cdr3_aa: CSVEEGNGELFF

j_call: TRBJ1-6
v_call: TRBV6-1
clone_size: NA
d_call: NA
cdr3_nt: TGTGCCAGCAGTGTCGGGGGCCCCGTTCACTTT
cdr3_aa: CASSVGGPVHF

j_call: TRBJ2-5
v_call: TRBV20-1
clone_size: once
d_call: NA
cdr3_nt: TGCAGTGCTAGAGCAGAGACCCAGTACTTC
cdr3_aa: CSARAETQYF

j_call: TRBJ2-1
v_call: TRBV29-1
clone_size: NA
d_call: TRBD1
cdr3_nt: TGCAGCGTTCGACAGGGATCCTACAATGAGCAGTTCTTC
cdr3_aa: CSVRQGSYNEQFF

j_call: TRBJ1-6
v_call: TRBV6-5
clone_size: NA
d_call: NA
cdr3_nt: TGTGCCAGCAGTTACTCGGTGAGGAATTCACCCCTCCACTTT
cdr3_aa: CASSYSVRNSPLHF

j_call: TRBJ2-1
v_call: TRBV7-9
clone_size: NA
d_call: NA
cdr3_nt: TGTGCCAGCAGCTTAACCGCAGGGCACAATGAGCAGTTCTTC
cdr3_aa: CASSLTAGHNEQFF

j_call: TRBJ1-1
v_call: TRBV27
clone_size: NA
d_call: NA
cdr3_nt: TGTGCCAGCAGTCGGAGGGGCCCGAACACTGAAGCTTTCTTT
cdr3_aa: CASSRRGPNTEAFF

j_call: TRBJ1-6
v_call: TRBV5-6
clone_size: NA
d_call: NA
cdr3_nt: TGTGCCAGCAGTCCCGCGGACGGTAATTCACCCCTCCACTTT
cdr3_aa: CASSPADGNSPLHF

j_call: TRBJ1-2
v_call: TRBV21-1
clone_size: once
d_call: NA
cdr3_nt: TGTGCCAGCACCGATATGACAGGTACGAGGGGACTAGGTGGCTACACCTTC
cdr3_aa: CASTDMTGTRGLGGYTF

j_call: TRBJ1-2
v_call: TRBV18
clone_size: NA
d_call: NA
cdr3_nt: TGTGCCAGCTCACCACCTGGGGGGACCCTACTCTATGGCTACACCTTC
cdr3_aa: CASSPPGGTLLYGYTF

j_call: TRBJ2-6
v_call: TRBV5-5
clone_size: NA
d_call: NA
cdr3_nt: TGTGCCAGCAGCTGGATACTGGCTGGGGCCAACGTCCTGACTTTC
cdr3_aa: CASSWILAGANVLTF

j_call: TRBJ2-7
v_call: TRBV6-6
clone_size: NA
d_call: NA
cdr3_nt: TGTGCCAGCAGTTACCCGGGCTACGAGCAGTACTTC
cdr3_aa: CASSYPGYEQYF

j_call: TRBJ1-1
v_call: TRBV7-2
clone_size: NA
d_call: NA
cdr3_nt: TGTGCCAGCAGCTTAACAAGTTGGGCTGAAGCTTTCTTT
cdr3_aa: CASSLTSWAEAFF

j_call: TRBJ1-4
v_call: TRBV7-8
clone_size: NA
d_call: TRBD1
cdr3_nt: TGTGCCAGCAGCTTAGTCGCCCGGACAGGGGGACATGAAAAACTGTTTTTT
cdr3_aa: CASSLVARTGGHEKLFF

j_call: TRBJ2-2
v_call: TRBV7-6
clone_size: NA
d_call: NA
cdr3_nt: TGTGCCAGCAGCTTAGCCGCCGGGGAGCTGTTTTTT
cdr3_aa: CASSLAAGELFF

j_call: TRBJ2-3
v_call: TRBV28
clone_size: NA
d_call: NA
cdr3_nt: TGTGCCAGCACCGAAGGACAGCCCACAGATACGCAGTATTTT
cdr3_aa: CASTEGQPTDTQYF

j_call: TRBJ2-2
v_call: TRBV30
clone_size: few
d_call: NA
cdr3_nt: TGTGCCTGGAGTGCCCTGAGTTTCGGGGAGCTGTTTTTT
cdr3_aa: CAWSALSFGELFF

j_call: TRBJ2-7
v_call: TRBV6-5
clone_size: NA
d_call: NA
cdr3_nt: TGTGCCAGCACCCCCCCAAGGGGGTCCTACGAGCAGTACTTC
cdr3_aa: CASTPPRGSYEQYF

j_call: TRBJ2-7
v_call: TRBV5-4
clone_size: once
d_call: TRBD1
cdr3_nt: TGTGCCAGCAGCTTGGTATCAGGGGGTTCCTACGAGCAGTACTTC
cdr3_aa: CASSLVSGGSYEQYF

j_call: TRBJ1-1
v_call: TRBV28
clone_size: once
d_call: TRBD1
cdr3_nt: TGTGCCAGCAGTTTACAGGGGGAGGGGACTGAAGCTTTCTTT
cdr3_aa: CASSLQGEGTEAFF

j_call: TRBJ1-5
v_call: TRBV6-4
clone_size: NA
d_call: NA
cdr3_nt: TGTGCCAGCAGTGACGTGTGGGCGGGCCAGCCCCAGCATTTT
cdr3_aa: CASSDVWAGQPQHF

j_call: TRBJ1-3
v_call: TRBV6-1
clone_size: NA
d_call: NA
cdr3_nt: TGTGCCAGCACAAACAGGGAGCTTCACGGAAACACCATATATTTT
cdr3_aa: CASTNRELHGNTIYF

j_call: TRBJ2-7
v_call: TRBV27
clone_size: NA
d_call: TRBD1
cdr3_nt: TGTGCCAGCAGACAGGGGTACGAGCAGTACTTC
cdr3_aa: CASRQGYEQYF

j_call: TRBJ2-7
v_call: TRBV5-1
clone_size: NA
d_call: TRBD2
cdr3_nt: TGCGCCAGCAGCCGCGGGACTAGCGGTGCCTACGAGCAGTACTTC
cdr3_aa: CASSRGTSGAYEQYF

j_call: TRBJ1-5
v_call: TRBV2
clone_size: few
d_call: NA
cdr3_nt: TGTGCCAGCAGTGGAGGGGATCAGCCCCAGCATTTT
cdr3_aa: CASSGGDQPQHF

j_call: TRBJ2-5
v_call: TRBV7-8
clone_size: NA
d_call: TRBD1
cdr3_nt: TGTGCCAGCAGCTACAGGGGGCAAGAGACCCAGTACTTC
cdr3_aa: CASSYRGQETQYF

j_call: TRBJ1-6
v_call: TRBV4-3
clone_size: NA
d_call: NA
cdr3_nt: TGCGCCAGCAGCCAAGGCTTCCTAGTGGGTTCACCCCTCCACTTT
cdr3_aa: CASSQGFLVGSPLHF

j_call: TRBJ2-1
v_call: TRBV6-5
clone_size: NA
d_call: NA
cdr3_nt: TGTGCCAGCACCAGGGCCTCTGAGCAGTTCTTC
cdr3_aa: CASTRASEQFF

j_call: TRBJ1-1
v_call: TRBV2
clone_size: few
d_call: NA
cdr3_nt: TGTGCCAGCAGAGGTCTGGGGGCTTTCTTT
cdr3_aa: CASRGLGAFF

j_call: TRBJ2-1
v_call: TRBV7-9
clone_size: NA
d_call: TRBD2
cdr3_nt: TGTGCCAGCAGCTTAGGACTAGCGGGAGAGTATGAGCAGTTCTTC
cdr3_aa: CASSLGLAGEYEQFF

j_call: TRBJ2-1
v_call: TRBV2
clone_size: NA
d_call: NA
cdr3_nt: TGTGCCAGCAGTGAGAGTCAGGAGTGGAATGAGCAGTTCTTC
cdr3_aa: CASSESQEWNEQFF

j_call: TRBJ1-4
v_call: TRBV6-5
clone_size: once
d_call: NA
cdr3_nt: TGTGCCAGCAGATCCGGCAGGTTTAATGAAAAACTGTTTTTT
cdr3_aa: CASRSGRFNEKLFF